This TCR beta chain stems from a study of cytomegalovirus exposure and HLA in healthy donors. A note on this clone: Its antigen is currently unknown.

Between the trimmed V and J ends, which lost 0 bases and 3 bases, there was a span of 9 bases. Germline CDR1 is LGHNA and CDR2 is YSLEER. There are 16 residues in the CDR3. Amplification used 60 Vbeta primers and 13 Jbeta primers. Libraries were prepared by immunoSEQ multiplex PCR; TCRdb keeps only in-frame clonotypes and omits some of them. The top ten clones hold roughly 2.8% of a sample with approximately 92,000 clones, just under 70% of them seen once. Study results and limitations: According to an earlier analysis, most TCR beta V segments yielded productive rearrangements about 87% or about 30% of the time. TCR beta sequences reportedly predicted most subjects' HLA-A and HLA-B alleles accurately. There were some V segments, including TRBV6-2 and TRBV6-3, excluded as indistinguishable. It was reportedly the case that the classifier diagnosed cytomegalovirus status with high specificity and sensitivity.

What was sequenced was PBMCs. The chain uses TRBV4-3 and TRBJ2-6, with D unclear. The receptor comes from a man between 45 and 60 years old in good health and CMV-seronegative. CDR3 amino acids: CASSQDHIDGANVLTF. The CDR3 coding sequence is TGCGCCAGCAGCCAAGACCACATTGATGGGGCCAACGTCCTGACTTTC.